A selection of T cell receptor beta chains follows, all from one sample in a study of shared clonotypes between healthy human individuals. Sequencing used immunoSEQ multiplex PCR; TCRdb keeps in-frame clones, though not all of them. The sample carries millions of clones, approximately 94% recorded once. The sequenced sample was naive CD4+ T cells sorted from blood. These receptors originate from a man aged 18 to 35 in good health. The CDR3 runs from the conserved cysteine through the conserved F or W. A D gene is named only where the DNA matches it firmly. Some rows have no size entry. The others give once, few or many, or a class for an expanded clone.

len	abundance	j_gene	v_gene	d_gene	CDR3nt	CDR3aa
19	NA	TRBJ1-2	TRBV7-9	NA	TGTGCCAGCAGCTTAGCTACCGGGACCACTTTGCGACCCCCCTATGGCTACACCTTC	CASSLATGTTLRPPYGYTF
13	NA	TRBJ1-3	TRBV19	NA	TGTGCCAGTAGTATTACAGTGGCCAACACCATATATTTT	CASSITVANTIYF
13	NA	TRBJ2-7	TRBV12-5	NA	TGTGCTAGTGGTACCCAGGGCTCCTACGAGCAGTACTTC	CASGTQGSYEQYF
15	NA	TRBJ1-5	TRBV18	TRBD1	TGTGCCAGCTCACGGGACAGGGGAGACTATCAGCCCCAGCATTTT	CASSRDRGDYQPQHF
15	NA	TRBJ2-3	TRBV11-2	TRBD2	TGTGCCAGCACCCCCACTAGCGGGGGCACAGATACGCAGTATTTT	CASTPTSGGTDTQYF
13	once	TRBJ1-2	TRBV9	NA	TGTGCCAGCAGCGTAGATAGCCAGTATGGCTACACCTTC	CASSVDSQYGYTF
12	NA	TRBJ1-2	TRBV9	NA	TGTGCCAGCAGCGGACGACAGTATGGCTACACCTTC	CASSGRQYGYTF
13	NA	TRBJ1-1	TRBV30	TRBD1	TGTGCCTGGACCCGGACAGGGGGCACTGAAGCTTTCTTT	CAWTRTGGTEAFF
16	NA	TRBJ2-3	TRBV30	NA	TGTGCCTGGAGTCGGGACCCTCCTGGGGGCACAGATACGCAGTATTTT	CAWSRDPPGGTDTQYF
12	once	TRBJ2-7	TRBV29-1	NA	TGCAGCGTTCAGGCGAGCTCCTACGAGCAGTACTTC	CSVQASSYEQYF
15	NA	TRBJ1-2	TRBV6-5	NA	TGTGCCAGCAGTTACTCGGCAGAAGCTAACTATGGCTACACCTTC	CASSYSAEANYGYTF